These 7 T cell receptor beta chains originate from one sample sequenced in a study of Tregs in tolerant kidney transplant recipients. TCRdb's table, derived via immunoSEQ multiplex PCR, lists solely in-frame clones and lacks some. The sample lists about 69,000 clones, 85% to 90% occurring once. The sequencing used CD4+ T cells from blood, collected before the transplant. These receptors were taken from a human donor who received a combined kidney and bone marrow transplant.

The chain couples TRBV19 to TRBJ1-5; 7 bases match TRBD1. Germline CDR1 and CDR2: LNHDA and SQIVND (reference sequence). This CDR3 has 16 residues. Unmatched junction bases numbered 9, after V lost 2 bases and J lost 5 bases. The CDR3 loop reads CASSIFEGAWDQPQHF. CDR3 bases: TGTGCCAGTAGTATATTCGAGGGGGCGTGGGATCAGCCCCAGCATTTT.

The gene calls are TRBV29-1 and TRBJ1-2; weak D call: TRBD1 (6 bases). The V end was cut by 5 bases, the J end by 2 bases, with 15 bases between. CDR1 and CDR2 from the germline V gene are SQVTM and ANQGSEA. This CDR3 is 14 amino acids long. The CDR3 region is CSVTGTQGNYGYTF. CDR3 in DNA: TGCAGCGTTACCGGGACCCAGGGGAACTATGGCTACACCTTC.

The chain links TRBV4-3 to TRBJ2-2; TRBD1 agrees at 7 bases. Trimming took 4 bases from V and 2 from J; bases not matched to a gene: 4. CDR1 is LGHNA, CDR2 YSLEER, per germline. The CDR3 has 15 amino acids. CDR3 region: CASSPQGSNTGELFF. CDR3 coding DNA: TGCGCCAGCAGCCCACAGGGGTCCAACACCGGGGAGCTGTTTTTT.

This rearrangement joins TRBV11-2 to TRBJ2-7; D not resolved. V lost 6 bases and J lost 6, with 12 bases in between. This CDR3 is 12 amino acids long. Germline CDR1 and CDR2: SGHAT and FQNNGV. The CDR3 spells CASSSRHVEQYF. The CDR3, as DNA: TGTGCCAGCAGTTCCAGACACGTCGAGCAGTACTTC.

The chain combines TRBV6-1 with TRBJ1-4, with D unresolved. The CDR3 contains 15 residues. Germline V CDR1 and CDR2: MNHNS, SASEGT. The germline V and J ends were trimmed by 8 bases and 0 bases, with 13 bases remaining between them. The CDR3 sequence is CASRNVRATNEKLFF. CDR3 bases: TGTGCCAGCCGTAACGTACGGGCAACTAATGAAAAACTGTTTTTT.

The chain recombines TRBV19 with TRBJ2-1; 9 bases map to TRBD1. This CDR3 has 15 amino acids. The germline gives CDR1 LNHDA, CDR2 SQIVND (reference sequence). With 5 bases clipped from V and 5 bases from J, the junction kept 7 bases outside the gene matches. The CDR3 reads CASSLQGAQDNEQFF. Here the CDR3 DNA reads TGTGCCAGTAGTTTACAGGGGGCGCAGGACAATGAGCAGTTCTTC.

The genes are TRBV30 and TRBJ2-5; TRBD2 agrees at 14 bases. CDR1 and CDR2 (germline): GTSNPN, SVGIG (reference sequence). Losses at the gene ends were 3 bases for V and 4 bases for J; bases not matched to a gene: 4. The CDR3 totals 15 residues. In DNA form, the CDR3 reads TGTGCCTGGAGCGCCGGGACTAGCGGGAGAGAGACCCAGTACTTC. Protein: CAWSAGTSGRETQYF.